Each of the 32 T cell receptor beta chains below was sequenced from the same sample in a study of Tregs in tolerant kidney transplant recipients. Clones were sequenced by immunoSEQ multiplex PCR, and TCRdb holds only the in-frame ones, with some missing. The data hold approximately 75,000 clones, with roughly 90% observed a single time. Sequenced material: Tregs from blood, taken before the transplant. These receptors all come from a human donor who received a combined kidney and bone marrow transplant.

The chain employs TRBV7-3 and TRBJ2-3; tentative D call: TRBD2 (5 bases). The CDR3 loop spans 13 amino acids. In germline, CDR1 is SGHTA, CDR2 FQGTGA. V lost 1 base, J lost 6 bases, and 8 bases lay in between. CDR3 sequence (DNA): TGTGCCAGCAGCTTAAGGTGGGAGGATACGCAGTATTTT. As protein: CASSLRWEDTQYF.

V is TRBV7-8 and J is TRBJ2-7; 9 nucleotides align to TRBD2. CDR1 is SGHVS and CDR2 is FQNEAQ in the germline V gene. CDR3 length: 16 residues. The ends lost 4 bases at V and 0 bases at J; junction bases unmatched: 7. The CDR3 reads CASSSAGREGSYEQYF. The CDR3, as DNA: TGTGCCAGCAGCTCGGCTGGGCGGGAGGGCTCCTACGAGCAGTACTTC.

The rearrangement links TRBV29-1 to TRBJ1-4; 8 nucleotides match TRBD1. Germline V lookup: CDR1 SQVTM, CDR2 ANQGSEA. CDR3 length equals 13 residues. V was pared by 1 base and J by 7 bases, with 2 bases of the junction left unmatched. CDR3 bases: TGCAGCGTTGAAGGCGGACAGGGTGAAAAACTGTTTTTT. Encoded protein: CSVEGGQGEKLFF.

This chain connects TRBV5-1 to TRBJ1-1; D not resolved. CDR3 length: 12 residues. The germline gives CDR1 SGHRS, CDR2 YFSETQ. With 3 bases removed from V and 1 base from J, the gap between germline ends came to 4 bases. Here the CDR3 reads CASSSGNTEAFF. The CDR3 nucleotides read TGCGCCAGCAGCTCAGGGAACACTGAAGCTTTCTTT.

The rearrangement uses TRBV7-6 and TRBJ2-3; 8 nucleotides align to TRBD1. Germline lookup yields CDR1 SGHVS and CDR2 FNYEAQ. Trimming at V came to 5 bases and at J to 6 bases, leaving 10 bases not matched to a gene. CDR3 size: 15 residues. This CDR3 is CASSKAQGAWDTQYF. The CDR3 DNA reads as TGTGCCAGCAGCAAGGCGCAGGGGGCTTGGGATACGCAGTATTTT.

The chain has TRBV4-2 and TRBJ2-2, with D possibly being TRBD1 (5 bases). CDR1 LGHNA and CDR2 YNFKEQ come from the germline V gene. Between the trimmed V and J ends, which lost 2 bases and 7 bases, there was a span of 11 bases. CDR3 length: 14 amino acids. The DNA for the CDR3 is TGTGCCAGCAGCCAAACTGGGGCCCTCGGGGAGCTGTTTTTT. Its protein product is CASSQTGALGELFF.

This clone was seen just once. The CDR3 reads CATGMDEKLFF. In DNA, the CDR3 is TGTGCCACCGGGATGGATGAAAAACTGTTTTTT. The chain joins TRBV2 to TRBJ1-4; D uncertain. This CDR3 contains 11 residues. Germline V gives CDR1 SNHLY, CDR2 FYNNEI. Trimming removed 10 bases at V and 6 bases at J, with 9 bases between.

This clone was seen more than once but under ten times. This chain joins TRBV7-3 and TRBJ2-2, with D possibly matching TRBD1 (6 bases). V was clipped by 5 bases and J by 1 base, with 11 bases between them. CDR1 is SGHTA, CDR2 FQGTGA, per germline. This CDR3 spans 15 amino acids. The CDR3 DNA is TGTGCCAGCAGCCTCGACAGGATGAACACCGGGGAGCTGTTTTTT. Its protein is CASSLDRMNTGELFF.

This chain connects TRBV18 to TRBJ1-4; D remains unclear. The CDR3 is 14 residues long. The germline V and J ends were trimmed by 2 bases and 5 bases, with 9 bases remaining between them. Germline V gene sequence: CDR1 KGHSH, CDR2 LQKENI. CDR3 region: CASSPSGPNEKLFF. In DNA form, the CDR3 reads TGTGCCAGCTCACCATCGGGTCCCAATGAAAAACTGTTTTTT.

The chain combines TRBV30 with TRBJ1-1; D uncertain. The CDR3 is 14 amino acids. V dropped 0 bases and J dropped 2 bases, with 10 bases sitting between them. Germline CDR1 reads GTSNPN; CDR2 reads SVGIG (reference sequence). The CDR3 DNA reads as TGTGCCTGGAGTGTACTAGGAGTTAACACTGAAGCTTTCTTT. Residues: CAWSVLGVNTEAFF. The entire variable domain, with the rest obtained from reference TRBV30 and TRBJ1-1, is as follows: SQTIHQWPATLVQPVGSPLSLECTVEGTSNPNLYWYRQAAGRGLQLLFYSVGIGQISSEVPQNLSASRPQDRQFILSSKKLLLSDSGFYLCAWSVLGVNTEAFFGQGTRLTVV.

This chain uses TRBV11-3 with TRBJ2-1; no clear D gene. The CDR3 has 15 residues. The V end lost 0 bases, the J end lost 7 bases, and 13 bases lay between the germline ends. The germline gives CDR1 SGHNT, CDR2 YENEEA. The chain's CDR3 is CASSLEGGSTNEQFF. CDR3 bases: TGTGCCAGCAGCTTAGAGGGCGGATCGACTAATGAGCAGTTCTTC.

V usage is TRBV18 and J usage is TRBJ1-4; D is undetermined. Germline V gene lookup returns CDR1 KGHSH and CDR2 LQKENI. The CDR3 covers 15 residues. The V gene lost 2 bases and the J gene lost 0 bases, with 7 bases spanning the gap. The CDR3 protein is CASSPGEATNEKLFF. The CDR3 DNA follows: TGTGCCAGCTCACCAGGGGAGGCAACTAATGAAAAACTGTTTTTT.

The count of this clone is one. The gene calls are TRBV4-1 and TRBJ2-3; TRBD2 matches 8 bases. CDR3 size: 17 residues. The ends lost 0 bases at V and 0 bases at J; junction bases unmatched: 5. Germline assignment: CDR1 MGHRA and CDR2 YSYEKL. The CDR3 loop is CASSQEQAGVSTDTQYF. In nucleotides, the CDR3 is TGCGCCAGCAGCCAAGAACAAGCGGGAGTGAGCACAGATACGCAGTATTTT.

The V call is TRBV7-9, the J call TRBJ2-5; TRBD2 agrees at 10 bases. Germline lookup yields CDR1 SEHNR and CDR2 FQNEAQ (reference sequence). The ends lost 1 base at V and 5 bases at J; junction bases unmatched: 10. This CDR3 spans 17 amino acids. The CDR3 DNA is TGTGCCAGCAGCTTAGTCTGGTCTAGCGGGGGACGGGAGACCCAGTACTTC. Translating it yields CASSLVWSSGGRETQYF. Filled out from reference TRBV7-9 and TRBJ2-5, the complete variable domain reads DTGVSQNPRHKITKRGQNVTFRCDPISEHNRLYWYRQTLGQGPEFLTYFQNEAQLEKSRLLSDRFSAERPKGSFSTLEIQRTEQGDSAMYLCASSLVWSSGGRETQYFGPGTRLLVL.

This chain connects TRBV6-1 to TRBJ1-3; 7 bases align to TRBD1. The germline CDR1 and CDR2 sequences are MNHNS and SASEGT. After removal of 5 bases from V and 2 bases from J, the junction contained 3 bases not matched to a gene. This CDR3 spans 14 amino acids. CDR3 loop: CASSSGGTGNTIYF. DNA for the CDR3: TGTGCCAGCAGTTCAGGGGGTACTGGAAACACCATATATTTT.

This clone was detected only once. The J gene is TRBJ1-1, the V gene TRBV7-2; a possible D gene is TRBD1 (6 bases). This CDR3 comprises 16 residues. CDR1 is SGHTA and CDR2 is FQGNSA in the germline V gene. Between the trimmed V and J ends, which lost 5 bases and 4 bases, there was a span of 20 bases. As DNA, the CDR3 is TGTGCCAGCAGCCCACGACGGGGGGCGATGGGCACTGAAGCTTTCTTT. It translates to CASSPRRGAMGTEAFF. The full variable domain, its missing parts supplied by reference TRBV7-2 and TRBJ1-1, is GAGVSQSPSNKVTEKGKDVELRCDPISGHTALYWYRQSLGQGLEFLIYFQGNSAPDKSGLPSDRFSAERTGGSVSTLTIQRTQQEDSAVYLCASSPRRGAMGTEAFFGQGTRLTVV.

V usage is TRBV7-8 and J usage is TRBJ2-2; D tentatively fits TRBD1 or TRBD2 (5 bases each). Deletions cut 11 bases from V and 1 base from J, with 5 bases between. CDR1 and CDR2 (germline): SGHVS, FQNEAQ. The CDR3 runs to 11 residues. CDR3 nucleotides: TGTGCCGGGGGGAACACCGGGGAGCTGTTTTTT. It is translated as CAGGNTGELFF. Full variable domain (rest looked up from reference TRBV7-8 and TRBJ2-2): GAGVSQSPRYKVAKRGQDVALRCDPISGHVSLFWYQQALGQGPEFLTYFQNEAQLDKSGLPSDRFFAERPEGSVSTLKIQRTQQEDSAVYLCAGGNTGELFFGEGSRLTVL.

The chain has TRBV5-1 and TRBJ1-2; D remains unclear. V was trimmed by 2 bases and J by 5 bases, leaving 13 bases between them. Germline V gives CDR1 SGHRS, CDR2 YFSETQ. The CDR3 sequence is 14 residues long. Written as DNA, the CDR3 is TGCGCCAGCAGCTTTTCGGACGTTCTTTATGGCTACACCTTC. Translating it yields CASSFSDVLYGYTF.

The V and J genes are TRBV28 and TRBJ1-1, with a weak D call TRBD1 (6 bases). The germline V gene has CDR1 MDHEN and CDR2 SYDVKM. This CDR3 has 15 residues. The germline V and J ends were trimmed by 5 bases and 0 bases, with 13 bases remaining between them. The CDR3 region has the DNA TGTGCCAGCAGTCCGAGGGGGACTCTGAACACTGAAGCTTTCTTT. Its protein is CASSPRGTLNTEAFF.

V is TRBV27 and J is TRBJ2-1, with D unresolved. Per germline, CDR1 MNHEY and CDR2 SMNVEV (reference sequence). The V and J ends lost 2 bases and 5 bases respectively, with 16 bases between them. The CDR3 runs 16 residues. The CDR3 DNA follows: TGTGCCAGCAGTTTACACGGAACGGTGGGAAACAATGAGCAGTTCTTC. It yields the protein CASSLHGTVGNNEQFF.

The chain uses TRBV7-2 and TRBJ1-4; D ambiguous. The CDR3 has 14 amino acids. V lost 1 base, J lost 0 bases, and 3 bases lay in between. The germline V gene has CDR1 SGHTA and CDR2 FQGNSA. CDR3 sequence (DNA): TGTGCCAGCAGCTTAGGATCAACTAATGAAAAACTGTTTTTT. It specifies CASSLGSTNEKLFF.

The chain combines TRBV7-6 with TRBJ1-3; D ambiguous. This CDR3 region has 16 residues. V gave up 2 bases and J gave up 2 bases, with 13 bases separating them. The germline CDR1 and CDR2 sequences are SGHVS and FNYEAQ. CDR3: CASSLPAGGPGNTIYF. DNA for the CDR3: TGTGCCAGCAGCTTACCGGCAGGAGGGCCTGGAAACACCATATATTTT.

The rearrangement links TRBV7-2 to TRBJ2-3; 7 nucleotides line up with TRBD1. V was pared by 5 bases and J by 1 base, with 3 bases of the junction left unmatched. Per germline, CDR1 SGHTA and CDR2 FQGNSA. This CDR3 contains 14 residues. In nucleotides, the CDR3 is TGTGCCAGCAGCCAGGGACAGCGCACAGATACGCAGTATTTT. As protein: CASSQGQRTDTQYF.

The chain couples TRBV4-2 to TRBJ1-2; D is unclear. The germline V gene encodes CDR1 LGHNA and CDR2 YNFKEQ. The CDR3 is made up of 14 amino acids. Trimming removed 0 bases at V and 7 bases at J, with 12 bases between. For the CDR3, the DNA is TGTGCCAGCAGCCAAGAGCAGGCGGATTTTGGCTACACCTTC. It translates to CASSQEQADFGYTF.

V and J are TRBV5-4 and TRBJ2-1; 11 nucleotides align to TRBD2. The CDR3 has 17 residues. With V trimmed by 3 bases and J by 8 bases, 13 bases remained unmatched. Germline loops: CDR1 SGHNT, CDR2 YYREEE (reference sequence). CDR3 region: CASSSRALSGRGYEQFF. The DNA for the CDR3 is TGTGCCAGCAGCTCGCGCGCCCTTAGCGGGAGGGGCTATGAGCAGTTCTTC.

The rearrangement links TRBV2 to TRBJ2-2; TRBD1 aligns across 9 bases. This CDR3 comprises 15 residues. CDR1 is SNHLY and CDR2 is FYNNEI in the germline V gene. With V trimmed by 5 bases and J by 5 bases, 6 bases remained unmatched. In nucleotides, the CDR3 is TGTGCCAGCAGTCTAAGGACAGGGGCGACCGGGGAGCTGTTTTTT. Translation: CASSLRTGATGELFF.

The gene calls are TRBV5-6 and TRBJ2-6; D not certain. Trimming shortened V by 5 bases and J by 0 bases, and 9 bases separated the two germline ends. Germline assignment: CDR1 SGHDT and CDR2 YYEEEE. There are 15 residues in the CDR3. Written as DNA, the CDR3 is TGTGCCAGCAGGCCCACCGCCTCTGGGGCCAACGTCCTGACTTTC. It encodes CASRPTASGANVLTF.

In DNA form, the CDR3 reads TGTGCCAGCAGCTTGGATAGTCGAGAGACCCAGTACTTC. It specifies CASSLDSRETQYF. This sequence joins TRBV5-4 and TRBJ2-5; D gene unclear. This CDR3 has 13 amino acids. The V and J ends lost 0 bases and 4 bases respectively, with 7 bases between them. Germline CDR1 is SGHNT and CDR2 is YYREEE (reference sequence).

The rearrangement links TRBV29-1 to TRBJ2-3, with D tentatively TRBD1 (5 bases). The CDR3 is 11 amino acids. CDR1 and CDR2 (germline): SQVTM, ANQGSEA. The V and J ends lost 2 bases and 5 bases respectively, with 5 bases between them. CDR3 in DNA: TGCAGCGTTGAAACAGGAGATACGCAGTATTTT. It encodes CSVETGDTQYF.

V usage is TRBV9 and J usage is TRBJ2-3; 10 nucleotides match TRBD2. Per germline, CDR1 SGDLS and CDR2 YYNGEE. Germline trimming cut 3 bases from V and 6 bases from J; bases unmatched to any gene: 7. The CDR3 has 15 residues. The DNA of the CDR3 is TGTGCCAGCAGCGGAGGGGCTAGCGGGAGCGATACGCAGTATTTT. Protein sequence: CASSGGASGSDTQYF.

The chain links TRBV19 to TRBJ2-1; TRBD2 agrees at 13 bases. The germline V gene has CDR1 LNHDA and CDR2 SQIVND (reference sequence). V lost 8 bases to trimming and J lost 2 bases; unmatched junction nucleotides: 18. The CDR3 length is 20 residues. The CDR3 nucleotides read TGTGCCAGTCCCCCGGTAACTAGCGGGAGGGCCAAGAACACCTACAATGAGCAGTTCTTC. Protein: CASPPVTSGRAKNTYNEQFF.

CDR3 DNA sequence: TGTGCCACCAGCGCGGAGCTAGGGTTCTATGGCTACACCTTC. The encoded protein is CATSAELGFYGYTF. This chain uses TRBV15 with TRBJ1-2, with D uncertain. This CDR3 contains 14 residues. The germline V gene encodes CDR1 LNHNV and CDR2 YYDKDF (reference sequence). Between the trimmed V and J ends, which lost 5 bases and 4 bases, there was a span of 14 bases.